The 3 T cell receptor beta chains below were found in one sample sequenced in a study of OX40 agonist ivuxolimab in advanced cancers. Library preparation employed the immunoSEQ multiplex PCR assay. TCRdb took this table from immuneACCESS and kept in-frame rearrangements with V and J called. Such tables lack part of the clones; where checked against another copy, unresolved V genes explain under half of the gap, and the rest is unexplained. In all, the sample holds approximately 90,000 clones, and roughly nine tenths of those were seen once. The ten top clones hold approximately 0.35% of the sample. Here the sequenced sample was CD4+ or CD8+ T cells sorted from blood, taken in a trial of the OX40 agonist ivuxolimab. The origin of the receptors is an adult with an advanced solid tumor such as melanoma, head and neck, liver or kidney cancer.

The genes are TRBV6-1 and TRBJ2-5; D possibly corresponds to TRBD1 (6 bases). CDR1 and CDR2 (germline): MNHNS, SASEGT. CDR3 size: 13 residues. Trimming stripped 9 bases from V and 5 bases from J, with 16 bases between. The CDR3 region has the DNA TGTGCCAGTGGACAGACCCGCGGGGAGACCCAGTACTTC. This translates into CASGQTRGETQYF.

This chain connects TRBV9 to TRBJ2-1; 9 nucleotides match TRBD1. The CDR3 runs 19 residues. From germline, CDR1 is SGDLS and CDR2 YYNGEE. V was clipped by 2 bases and J by 5 bases; unmatched bases: 17. The CDR3 DNA reads as TGTGCCAGCAGCGTTCAGCTGGGAGATGGACAGGGGAGGGACAATGAGCAGTTCTTC. Translated: CASSVQLGDGQGRDNEQFF.

This sequence joins TRBV7-6 and TRBJ1-2; D remains ambiguous. V was trimmed by 6 bases and J by 5 bases, leaving 28 bases between them. Germline V gene data show CDR1 as SGHVS and CDR2 as FNYEAQ. This CDR3 is 18 amino acids long. DNA for the CDR3: TGTGCCAGCAGTTCCGGGCCCCCGAGGGCGATCCTCTCTTATGGCTACACCTTC. Amino acid sequence: CASSSGPPRAILSYGYTF.